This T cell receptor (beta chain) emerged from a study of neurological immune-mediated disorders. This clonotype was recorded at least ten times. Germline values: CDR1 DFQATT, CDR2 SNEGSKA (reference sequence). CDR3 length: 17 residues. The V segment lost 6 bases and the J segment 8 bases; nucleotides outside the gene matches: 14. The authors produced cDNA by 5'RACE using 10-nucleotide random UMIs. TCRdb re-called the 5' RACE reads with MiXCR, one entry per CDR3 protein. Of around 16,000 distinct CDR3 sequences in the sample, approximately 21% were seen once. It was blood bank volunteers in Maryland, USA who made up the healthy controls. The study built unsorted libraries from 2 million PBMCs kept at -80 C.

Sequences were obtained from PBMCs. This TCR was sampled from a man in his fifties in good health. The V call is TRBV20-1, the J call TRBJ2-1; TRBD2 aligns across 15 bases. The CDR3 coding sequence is TGCAGTGCCCAAGGACTAGCGGGAGGGCATGGAGTCTATGAGCAGTTCTTC. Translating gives CSAQGLAGGHGVYEQFF.